A single sample gave rise to the 17 T cell receptor beta chains below, sequenced in a study of long-term antiretroviral therapy in people with HIV. The assay used was immunoSEQ (version v3.0), run at survey level. The repertoire was sequenced with immunoSEQ multiplex PCR; TCRdb's copy has only in-frame clones and lacks some. The sample contains 20,000 to 30,000 clones, about 86% of which appear only once. Here the sequenced sample was unsorted PBMCs, taken 0.7 years before starting antiretroviral therapy. All receptors come from a man aged 25-40 years with HIV.

This chain links TRBV28 with TRBJ1-5; TRBD1 matches at 7 bases. This CDR3 is 18 amino acids long. J lost 5 bases, V lost 1 base, and 14 bases had no gene match. Germline V gene sequence: CDR1 MDHEN, CDR2 SYDVKM. The CDR3 coding sequence is TGTGCCAGCAGTTTATCGGTTTACAGGGGACGAAGGTATCAGCCCCAGCATTTT. This translates into CASSLSVYRGRRYQPQHF.

V and J are TRBV9 and TRBJ2-1; 12 positions agree with TRBD2. V trimming: 4 bases; J trimming: 2 bases; junction bases outside the gene matches: 4. The CDR3 length is 16 residues. CDR1 is SGDLS and CDR2 is YYNGEE in the germline V gene. CDR3 residues: CASSTSSGGAYNEQFF. CDR3 DNA sequence: TGTGCCAGCAGCACCTCTAGCGGGGGGGCCTACAATGAGCAGTTCTTC. Together with reference TRBV9 and TRBJ2-1, the CDR3 gives the full variable domain: DSGVTQTPKHLITATGQRVTLRCSPRSGDLSVYWYQQSLDQGLQFLIQYYNGEERAKGNILERFSAQQFPDLHSELNLSSLELGDSALYFCASSTSSGGAYNEQFFGPGTRLTVL.

The chain combines TRBV9 with TRBJ2-5; weak D call: TRBD2 (6 bases). V was pared by 2 bases and J by 5 bases, with 13 bases between. CDR1 SGDLS and CDR2 YYNGEE come from the germline V gene. This CDR3 contains 14 residues. As DNA, the CDR3 is TGTGCCAGCAGCGTTGGGGGGAGCGGGGAGACCCAGTACTTC. Protein: CASSVGGSGETQYF.

This clone showed up just a few times. DNA for the CDR3: TGTGCCAGCAGCTTAGAGGACAGTTGGGTCTATGGCTACACCTTC. Its translation: CASSLEDSWVYGYTF. The V gene is TRBV7-9, the J gene TRBJ1-2, with D tentatively TRBD1 (6 bases). Germline assignment: CDR1 SEHNR and CDR2 FQNEAQ (reference sequence). V was trimmed by 1 base and J by 4 bases, leaving 13 bases between them. The CDR3 sequence is 15 residues long.

The rearrangement joins TRBV10-1 to TRBJ2-2; 9 bases agree with TRBD2. The germline V gene encodes CDR1 WNHNN and CDR2 SYGVQD (reference sequence). The CDR3 is 17 residues long. V lost 3 bases to trimming and J lost 3 bases; unmatched junction nucleotides: 8. The CDR3 nucleotides are TGCGCCAGCAGTGACCCCCGGGGCGGGGGGGACACCGGGGAGCTGTTTTTT. Encoded protein: CASSDPRGGGDTGELFF.

This chain connects TRBV28 to TRBJ1-2; 7 bases fit TRBD1. V trimming: 10 bases; J trimming: 3 bases; junction bases outside the gene matches: 14. The CDR3 is 15 amino acids. Germline CDR1 MDHEN, CDR2 SYDVKM. CDR3 bases: TGTGCCACTCCAAAAGCTAGGGGGCGAGACTATGGCTACACCTTC. Encoded protein: CATPKARGRDYGYTF.

The J gene is TRBJ2-7, the V gene TRBV20-1, with D hard to call. Per germline, CDR1 DFQATT and CDR2 SNEGSKA (reference sequence). The CDR3 consists of 11 residues. The V end was cut by 7 bases, the J end by 3 bases, with 10 bases between. The DNA of the CDR3 is TGCAGTGGGTATGGGAACTACGAGCAGTACTTC. Translating it yields CSGYGNYEQYF.

This sequence joins TRBV5-1 and TRBJ2-7; 8 nucleotides match TRBD1. The length of the CDR3 is 14 residues. Unmatched junction bases numbered 4, after V lost 5 bases and J lost 0 bases. CDR1 is SGHRS, CDR2 YFSETQ, per germline. The CDR3 reads CASSLGQGSYEQYF. The CDR3 DNA reads as TGCGCCAGCAGTCTCGGACAGGGCTCCTACGAGCAGTACTTC.

The V gene is TRBV2, the J gene TRBJ1-1; weak D call: TRBD1 (5 bases). The CDR3 has 14 amino acids. With 6 bases removed from V and 7 bases from J, the gap between germline ends came to 18 bases. Germline V lookup: CDR1 SNHLY, CDR2 FYNNEI. CDR3 sequence reads: CASRTLSGRDEAFF. The CDR3 nucleotides read TGTGCCAGCAGAACCCTATCAGGGCGAGATGAAGCTTTCTTT.

This sequence joins TRBV5-1 and TRBJ2-7, with D perhaps being TRBD1 or TRBD2 (7 bases each). The V and J ends lost 2 bases and 1 base respectively, with 10 bases between them. Germline V CDR1 and CDR2: SGHRS, YFSETQ. The CDR3 extends over 14 amino acids. The CDR3 is CASSLAGQSYEQYF. In nucleotides, the CDR3 is TGCGCCAGCAGCTTAGCGGGACAGTCCTACGAGCAGTACTTC.

V is TRBV30 and J is TRBJ1-1; TRBD1 is a possible D gene (5 bases). With 3 bases removed from V and 8 bases from J, the gap between germline ends came to 10 bases. Germline loops: CDR1 GTSNPN, CDR2 SVGIG (reference sequence). CDR3 length equals 11 residues. CDR3: CAWRREGEAFF. CDR3 DNA sequence: TGTGCCTGGAGACGAGAGGGGGAAGCTTTCTTT.

This chain uses TRBV29-1 with TRBJ2-7, with unresolved D. Germline CDR1 is SQVTM and CDR2 is ANQGSEA. Trimming took 3 bases from V and 0 from J, leaving 6 bases between them. The CDR3 length is 12 residues. CDR3 nucleotide sequence: TGCAGCGTTGAGGGCAGCTCCTACGAGCAGTACTTC. Protein product: CSVEGSSYEQYF.

The V and J genes are TRBV2 and TRBJ2-7, with 7 bases fitting TRBD1. V was pared by 4 bases and J by 5 bases, with 8 bases of the junction left unmatched. The CDR3 has 14 residues. Germline V gene sequence: CDR1 SNHLY, CDR2 FYNNEI. The CDR3 region is CASSARQGPDEQYF. The CDR3 bases are TGTGCCAGCAGTGCCAGACAGGGTCCCGACGAGCAGTACTTC.

This clone was seen a few times. This chain uses TRBV2 with TRBJ2-4; D tentatively reads TRBD1 or TRBD2 (6 bases each). CDR3 length: 15 amino acids. The germline V and J ends were trimmed by 3 bases and 6 bases, with 15 bases remaining between them. The germline gives CDR1 SNHLY, CDR2 FYNNEI. CDR3 DNA sequence: TGTGCCAGCAGTGAGGTCCTAAAGGGGGGAAACATTCAGTACTTC. This translates into CASSEVLKGGNIQYF.

The rearrangement joins TRBV5-1 to TRBJ1-6; no firm D call. Germline V CDR1 and CDR2: SGHRS, YFSETQ. There are 16 residues in the CDR3. V lost 3 bases, J lost 4 bases, and 14 bases lay in between. The CDR3 loop is CASSYNRRAYNSPLHF. The DNA for the CDR3 is TGCGCCAGCAGCTACAATCGCCGGGCTTATAATTCACCCCTCCACTTT.

This chain uses TRBV5-1 with TRBJ2-3; 9 nucleotides line up with TRBD1. V shed 1 base, J shed 1 base, and the junction held 1 base outside the gene matches. The CDR3 consists of 15 residues. CDR1 and CDR2 from the germline V gene are SGHRS and YFSETQ. The DNA of the CDR3 is TGCGCCAGCAGCTTGAGGACAGGGGGCACAGATACGCAGTATTTT. This gives the protein CASSLRTGGTDTQYF. Full variable domain (outside the CDR3, taken from reference TRBV5-1 and TRBJ2-3): KAGVTQTPRYLIKTRGQQVTLSCSPISGHRSVSWYQQTPGQGLQFLFEYFSETQRNKGNFPGRFSGRQFSNSRSEMNVSTLELGDSALYLCASSLRTGGTDTQYFGPGTRLTVL.

The genes are TRBV19 and TRBJ2-2; D is uncertain. From germline, CDR1 is LNHDA and CDR2 SQIVND (reference sequence). This CDR3 is built from 14 residues. Trimming took 5 bases from V and 3 from J, leaving 10 bases between them. In DNA form, the CDR3 reads TGTGCCAGTAGTGGGTTATTGGACACCGGGGAGCTGTTTTTT. It translates to CASSGLLDTGELFF.